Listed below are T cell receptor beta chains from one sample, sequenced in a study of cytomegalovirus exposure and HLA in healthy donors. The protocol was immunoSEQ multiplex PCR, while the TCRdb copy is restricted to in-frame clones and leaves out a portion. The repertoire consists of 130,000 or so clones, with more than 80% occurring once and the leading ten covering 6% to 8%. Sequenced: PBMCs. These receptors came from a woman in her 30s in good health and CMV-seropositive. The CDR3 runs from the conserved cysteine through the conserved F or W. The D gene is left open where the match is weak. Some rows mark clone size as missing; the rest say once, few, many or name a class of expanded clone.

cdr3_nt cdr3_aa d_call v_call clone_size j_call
TGTGCCAGCAGCTTTCGGACAAGCAACACTGAAGCTTTCTTT CASSFRTSNTEAFF - TRBV11-1 - TRBJ1-1
TGTGCCTGGAGTCAAAAGGGGGTCCCCGGTTCCACTGAAGCTTTCTTT CAWSQKGVPGSTEAFF - TRBV30 - TRBJ1-1
TGTGCCAGCAGCGTAGTCGGACTAGCAAAAACGGATACGCAGTATTTT CASSVVGLAKTDTQYF TRBD2 TRBV9 - TRBJ2-3
TGTGCCAGCAGGTTAGACAGGGGGCCGTACAATGAGCAGTTCTTC CASRLDRGPYNEQFF TRBD1 TRBV6-6 - TRBJ2-1
TGTGCCTCTCAGACTGGGAGCTCCTATAATTCACCCCTCCACTTT CASQTGSSYNSPLHF - TRBV30 - TRBJ1-6
TGTGCCAGCAGTCGGACTAGCACAGATACGCAGTATTTT CASSRTSTDTQYF - TRBV7-7 - TRBJ2-3
TGTGCCAGCAGCTTGGGGCGGGGGAATATCTATGGCTACACCTTC CASSLGRGNIYGYTF - TRBV5-4 - TRBJ1-2
TGCAGTGCTGGTTACTCGTATGGCTACACCTTC CSAGYSYGYTF - TRBV20-1 - TRBJ1-2
TGTGCCAGCAGCTTAGCGGCTGAGCAGTTCTTC CASSLAAEQFF - TRBV7-9 - TRBJ2-1
TGTGCCAGCAGCCAAGATGGGGGGGCGGAAACTGAAGCTTTCTTT CASSQDGGAETEAFF - TRBV4-2 - TRBJ1-1
TGTGCCAGCAGCGTTCGACTAGCGGGAGGGGGTTTTATCTACGAGCAGTACTTC CASSVRLAGGGFIYEQYF TRBD2 TRBV11-3 - TRBJ2-7
TGTGCCAGCAGTTACGCAGGTAACACTGAAGCTTTCTTT CASSYAGNTEAFF - TRBV6-5 - TRBJ1-1
TGTGCCAGCAGGAGGACTAGCGGCACAGATACGCAGTATTTT CASRRTSGTDTQYF TRBD2 TRBV5-8 - TRBJ2-3
TGCAGCGTTGATCCTAGCGGCAGCTCCTACAATGAGCAGTTCTTC CSVDPSGSSYNEQFF TRBD2 TRBV29-1 - TRBJ2-1
TGTGCCAGCAGCTTAGAGGGGAGGGGAGGGTTCTTC CASSLEGRGGFF TRBD2 TRBV7-9 - TRBJ2-1
TGCAGTGCTGTAGCCTACAATGAGCAGTTCTTC CSAVAYNEQFF - TRBV20-1 - TRBJ2-1
TGTGCCAGCAGTCCACGACTTGGTGAGCAGTTCTTC CASSPRLGEQFF - TRBV28 once TRBJ2-1
TGTGCCAGCAGCTGGAGGGCCTCTTCCTACGAGCAGTACTTC CASSWRASSYEQYF - TRBV5-5 - TRBJ2-7
TGTGCCAGCAGCAAAGACCCCCCTTACAGGGCGGGCAATCAGCCCCAGCATTTT CASSKDPPYRAGNQPQHF - TRBV21-1 - TRBJ1-5
TGTGCCAGCAGTTTAGGGAAGCGGGGCTACACCTTC CASSLGKRGYTF - TRBV28 - TRBJ1-2
TGTGCCAGCAGTGAAGCAGCGGGAGGTGGGTACGAGCAGTACTTC CASSEAAGGGYEQYF TRBD2 TRBV2 - TRBJ2-7
TGTGCCAGCAGGGGACAGGGGGACACTGAAGCTTTCTTT CASRGQGDTEAFF TRBD1 TRBV28 once TRBJ1-1
TGTGCCACCCGAGGGTTTCCTAATGAAAAACTGTTTTTT CATRGFPNEKLFF - TRBV6-1 - TRBJ1-4
TGTGCCAGCAGCTACATTGACAGGGAGGATCAGCCCCAGCATTTT CASSYIDREDQPQHF TRBD1 TRBV5-6 - TRBJ1-5